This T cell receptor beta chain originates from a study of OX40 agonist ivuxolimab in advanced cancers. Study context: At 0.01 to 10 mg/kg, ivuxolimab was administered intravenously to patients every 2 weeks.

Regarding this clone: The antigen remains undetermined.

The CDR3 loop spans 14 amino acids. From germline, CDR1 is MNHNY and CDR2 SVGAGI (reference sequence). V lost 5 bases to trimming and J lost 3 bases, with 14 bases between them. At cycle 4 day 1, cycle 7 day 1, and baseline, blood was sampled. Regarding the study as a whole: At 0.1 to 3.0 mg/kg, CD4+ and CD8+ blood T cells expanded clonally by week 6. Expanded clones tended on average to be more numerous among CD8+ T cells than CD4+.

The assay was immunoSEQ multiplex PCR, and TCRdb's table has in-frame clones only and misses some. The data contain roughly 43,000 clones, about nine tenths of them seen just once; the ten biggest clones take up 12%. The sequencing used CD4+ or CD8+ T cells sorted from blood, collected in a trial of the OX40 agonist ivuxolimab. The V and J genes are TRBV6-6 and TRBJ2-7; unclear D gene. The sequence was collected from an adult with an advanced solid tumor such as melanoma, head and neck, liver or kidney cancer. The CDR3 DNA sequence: TGTGCCAGCAGTCCCGAAAGGACGAACTACGAGCAGTACTTC. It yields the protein CASSPERTNYEQYF.